This entry is about one T cell receptor (beta chain). What it recognizes is unknown. The data belong to a study of beta chain features in type 1 diabetes. J was trimmed by 7 bases and V by 4 bases; bases with no gene match: 11. From germline, CDR1 is SGHRS and CDR2 YFSETQ. This CDR3 region has 14 residues. Overall study results and limits: No resolution was reached here on whether HLA type influences TCRB rearrangement. Researchers report that Type 1 diabetes patients had moderately but significantly shorter TCRB CDR3s across all four CD4+ subsets.

Each sorted fraction was over 98% pure. Expressed TCRB transcripts were sequenced because the entire RNA isolate underwent reverse transcription. The average read count of naive, central memory and regulatory T cell samples was approximately 3.9 million. Profiled with immunoSEQ multiplex PCR; TCRdb holds only in-frame clones, not every one. The sample shows roughly 250,000 clones, over 7.5% of them seen only once. This chain connects TRBV5-1 to TRBJ2-7; TRBD1 matches 7 bases. The source is a woman aged 18-29 years in good health. What was sequenced was naive CD4+ T cells from blood. The CDR3 DNA follows: TGCGCCAGCAGCCCCGGGACAGCCCTCGATGAGCAGTACTTC. Amino acid sequence: CASSPGTALDEQYF.